Included here is one TCR beta chain sequence, with context. This clonotype has at least ten counts. Its cognate antigen has yet to be identified. No per-base quality is available; no much larger clone lies one base away. A patient counted as having stable Graves' hyperthyroidism if no progression to ophthalmopathy occurred over 18 months of follow-up. Hyperthyroidism patients were newly diagnosed, had a disease duration of under 2 months, and were aged 18 to 65 years. Patients with uncontrolled infections, other autoimmune diseases, pregnancy or lactation were excluded. Clinical symptoms, serum thyroxine and TRAb, thyroid ultrasound, and orbital computed tomography formed the basis for the diagnoses. Ficoll-Paque density gradient centrifugation was used to isolate PBMCs from 8.5 to 10 ml of fresh peripheral blood. Trizol reagent was used to extract total RNA, and RNA quality was then checked on an Agilent 2100 Bioanalyzer.

These data originate in a study of T cells in Graves' hyperthyroidism and ophthalmopathy (dated by TCRdb to between 2017 and 2020). Regarding the research as a whole: Peripheral blood was collected at initial diagnosis, before any treatment. To identify distinguishing TCR V-J signatures, a discovery cohort of around 100 patients was used, comprising 43 with Graves' ophthalmopathy and 55 to 65 with stable Graves' hyperthyroidism. An independent validation cohort of 18 to 20 hyperthyroidism patients and 17 patients who later progressed to ophthalmopathy tested prospective prediction of ophthalmopathy. The roughly 100 discovery patients were divided at random into training and test sets in a 7:3 ratio. The study also compared thyroid tissue and blood T-cell repertoires from a handful of Graves' hyperthyroidism patients. Once sampling was done, hyperthyroidism patients were given methimazole at a starting dose of 30 mg daily, whereas ophthalmopathy patients were given high-dose intravenous methylprednisolone. TCR Vbeta CDR3 sequencing of 135 peripheral blood samples (under 45 ophthalmopathy, about 75 hyperthyroidism and around 17 progressor patients) is reported in the paper. What the authors observed across the whole study: Most expanded thyroid clonotypes (frequency above 0.001) were also detected in blood, a finding suggesting that blood repertoires may reflect thyroid immune responses. Sample size was not statistically predetermined, and investigators were not blinded to group allocation. A 13 V-J signature model separated ophthalmopathy from stable hyperthyroidism, with approximately 86% sensitivity and about 81% specificity in cross-validation and 80%/75% in testing. In validation, progression to ophthalmopathy was predicted by the model with about 70% sensitivity and under 85% specificity, a median of 6.5 months before onset.

TCR beta CDR3 regions were amplified from RNA transcripts. The TCR CDR3 was subjected to a first round of RT-PCR using the HTBI primer set and the Qiagen OneStep RT-PCR kit. Libraries were constructed in a second round of multiplex PCR, after which size selection and purification were performed. Sequencing of the libraries was done on an Illumina HiSeq2000 using paired-end 100 bp reads. The published analysis was carried out like this. Raw data were processed with SOAPnuke, discarding reads with adapters, uncalled bases, mean Phred below 15, or no exact constant-primer or identifier match. COPE v1.2.5 was used to merge the high-quality paired reads, and each unique nucleotide sequence was defined as a clonotype. MiTCR v1.1 was used to align the clonotypes against IMGT TRBV, TRBD and TRBJ reference segments. The analysis included only V-J combinations with a frequency above 0.0001, which together covered over 98% of the repertoires. A TCS score was defined as the ratio between F50 (clonal expansion) and ExV (chaos), using BLOSUM62-based TCRdist between CDR3 peptides within each V-J. Welch's t-statistics and random forest reduced some 510 V-J features to 13, which were used in a naive Bayes classifier (R e1071). Using fastp trimming at Q25 and MiXCR clonotype assembly, TCRdb reanalyzed the public sequencing data and kept in-frame beta chains. Rows with a matching CDR3 protein are joined into one entry that keeps the most common DNA and genes. The V and J calls reflect TCRdb's pipeline rather than the authors' work. This sample is represented by under 400,000 distinct CDR3 sequences; around 13% of them were singletons. The top ten clonotypes cover approximately 10% of the sample.

Sequencing was carried out using blood. The receptor was derived from a woman in her sixties or seventies with Graves' hyperthyroidism.

This receptor has the CDR3 CASSVGTVDNSPLHF. Here is the DNA: TGTGCCAGCAGCGTTGGGACAGTTGATAATTCACCCCTCCACTTT. This sequence uses TRBV7-9 and TRBJ1-6, and 7 junction bases match TRBD1. For CDR1 and CDR2, the germline V gene (reference sequence) lists SEHNR and FQNEAQ. V and J are trimmed by 5 bases and 5 bases, and the gene matches miss 6 bases of the junction. Counted from cysteine to phenylalanine, this CDR3 has 15 amino acids. Only the CDR3 portion is preserved as DNA: 45 bases, with reading frame beginning at the first base.